Presented here are 24 T cell receptor beta chains from one specimen sequenced in a study of identical twins. TCRdb ran MiXCR on the 5' RACE reads and lists one entry per CDR3 protein. Of under 1 million distinct CDR3 sequences in the sample, 9% to 15% were seen once. These data also featured in a second study, about yellow fever vaccine responses in identical twins.

What was sequenced was PBMCs. The source of these receptors is a woman aged 18-29 years in good health.

Ten or more counts support this clonotype. This chain connects TRBV29-1 to TRBJ2-7; possibly TRBD1 for D (6 bases). There are 10 residues in the CDR3. Germline V gene lookup returns CDR1 SQVTM and CDR2 ANQGSEA. The germline V and J ends were trimmed by 7 bases and 6 bases, with 10 bases remaining between them. As DNA, the CDR3 is TGCAGCGCTGGGGGCCTCGAGCAGTACTTC. This codes for CSAGGLEQYF.

This clonotype was detected only a few times. V usage is TRBV4-2 and J usage is TRBJ2-7, with a weak D call TRBD1 (6 bases). Germline CDR1 LGHNA, CDR2 YNFKEQ. The CDR3 runs 16 residues. The V gene lost 2 bases and the J gene lost 3 bases, with 17 bases spanning the gap. In nucleotides, the CDR3 is TGTGCCAGCAGCCAAATACAGGGTCCAAATGGCTACGAGCAGTACTTC. Translating gives CASSQIQGPNGYEQYF.

The gene calls are TRBV10-1 and TRBJ2-3; D is uncertain. Germline assignment: CDR1 WNHNN and CDR2 SYGVQD (reference sequence). V lost 8 bases and J 6 bases, leaving 12 bases between the germline ends. This CDR3 comprises 12 residues. In DNA form, the CDR3 reads TGCGCCAGCTCCCGTGTGGGGGATACGCAGTATTTT. This translates into CASSRVGDTQYF.

This clonotype was detected a few times. The V call is TRBV6-1, the J call TRBJ1-1, with a weak D call TRBD1 (5 bases). V lost 5 bases and J 1 base, leaving 17 bases between the germline ends. Germline V gene data show CDR1 as MNHNS and CDR2 as SASEGT. The CDR3 totals 16 residues. The CDR3 nucleotides are TGTGCCAGCAGTACGGGACTCTTTATTGGGAACACTGAAGCTTTCTTT. Translated, it gives CASSTGLFIGNTEAFF.

The table lists this clonotype with many counts. The chain has TRBV6-1 and TRBJ1-4; unclear D gene. Trimming removed 5 bases from V and 2 bases from J, with 12 bases in between. CDR3 length: 15 amino acids. Looked up from germline, CDR1 is MNHNS and CDR2 is SASEGT. In DNA form, the CDR3 reads TGTGCCAGCAGTCCAGCCCATAAGACTAATGAAAAACTGTTTTTT. It is translated as CASSPAHKTNEKLFF.

This clonotype was seen only a few times. This CDR3 reads CSAEPTSGRPGELFF. The CDR3 bases are TGCAGTGCTGAGCCTACTAGCGGGAGGCCCGGGGAGCTGTTTTTT. This chain joins TRBV20-1 and TRBJ2-2; 12 positions agree with TRBD2. V lost 5 bases, J lost 6 bases, and 7 bases stayed unmatched. From germline, CDR1 is DFQATT and CDR2 SNEGSKA (reference sequence). This CDR3 is 15 amino acids long.

V and J are TRBV7-9 and TRBJ2-7; 10 positions agree with TRBD2. CDR1 SEHNR and CDR2 FQNEAQ come from the germline V gene (reference sequence). CDR3 length: 16 amino acids. Unmatched junction bases numbered 14, after V lost 8 bases and J lost 4 bases. The CDR3 here is CASSPGMASGSYEQYF. The DNA for the CDR3 is TGTGCCAGCTCCCCCGGGATGGCTAGCGGGAGTTACGAGCAGTACTTC.

There are a few counts of this clonotype. This may be a read error, as it is one base from a much larger clone. CDR3 sequence: CASSLGPNTGELSF. The CDR3 nucleotides read TGCGCCAGCAGCTTGGGGCCAAACACCGGGGAGCTGTCTTTT. V and J are TRBV5-1 and TRBJ2-2, with a weak D call TRBD2 (5 bases). In germline, CDR1 is SGHRS, CDR2 YFSETQ. There are 14 residues in the CDR3.

V is TRBV10-1 and J is TRBJ1-1; TRBD1 might be the D (6 bases). Germline V lookup: CDR1 WNHNN, CDR2 SYGVQD (reference sequence). This CDR3 region has 15 residues. Trimming left V 1 base short and J 5 bases short, with 14 bases between. The CDR3 DNA reads TGCGCCAGCAGTGAGTGGCCGGGGGCGACGACTGAAGCTTTCTTT. Protein sequence: CASSEWPGATTEAFF.

In this sample, this clonotype turned up a few times. The V gene is TRBV20-1, the J gene TRBJ2-7, with D perhaps matching TRBD2 (5 bases). The V gene's germline CDR1 is DFQATT and CDR2 SNEGSKA (reference sequence). Trimming shortened V by 6 bases and J by 7 bases, and 13 bases separated the two germline ends. This CDR3 has 11 amino acids. In nucleotides, the CDR3 is TGCAGTGCCATCGCCCCGGGGGAGCAGTACGTC. This codes for CSAIAPGEQYV.

The chain recombines TRBV12-5 with TRBJ2-2; D ambiguous. Germline V CDR1 and CDR2: LGHNT, FRNRAP. The CDR3 sequence is 13 residues long. Trimming took 7 bases from V and 7 from J, leaving 13 bases between them. The CDR3: CASAPSYGGELFF. CDR3 bases: TGTGCTAGTGCCCCGAGCTACGGCGGGGAGCTGTTTTTT.

This chain joins TRBV7-2 and TRBJ1-2; no reliable D call. Trimming cost V 7 bases and J 6 bases, with 21 bases left between them. The CDR3 has 15 residues. Germline values: CDR1 SGHTA, CDR2 FQGNSA. CDR3 DNA sequence: TGTGCCAGCACCCCGAAAGGGAACTTTTTGGATGGCTACACCTTC. Encoded protein: CASTPKGNFLDGYTF.

In DNA, the CDR3 is TGCAGTGCTAGGGGCAGCGGGAGTGCCTACGAGCAGTACTTC. Its protein is CSARGSGSAYEQYF. The chain uses TRBV20-1 and TRBJ2-7; 8 bases align to TRBD2. There are 14 residues in the CDR3. Losses at the gene ends were 3 bases for V and 2 bases for J; bases not matched to a gene: 6. The germline V gene encodes CDR1 DFQATT and CDR2 SNEGSKA (reference sequence).

V is TRBV13 and J is TRBJ2-1, with 11 bases identical to TRBD2. The CDR3 consists of 16 residues. Per the germline V gene, CDR1 is PRHDT and CDR2 is FYEKMQ (reference sequence). V was pared by 5 bases and J by 4 bases, with 7 bases of the junction left unmatched. For the CDR3, the DNA is TGTGCCAGCAGCAAAAAGACTAGCGGGGTTTACAATGAGCAGTTCTTC. The encoded protein is CASSKKTSGVYNEQFF.

This chain joins TRBV10-1 and TRBJ2-4; 11 bases fit TRBD2. Per the germline V gene, CDR1 is WNHNN and CDR2 is SYGVQD (reference sequence). V trimming: 2 bases; J trimming: 0 bases; junction bases outside the gene matches: 0. The length of the CDR3 is 16 residues. CDR3 DNA: TGCGCCAGCAGTGAGGGGACTAGCGGAGCCAAAAACATTCAGTACTTC. Its translation is CASSEGTSGAKNIQYF.

This clonotype has more than one count but fewer than ten. The rearrangement links TRBV10-3 to TRBJ1-4, with TRBD1 matching over 7 bases. Germline-derived CDR1 and CDR2 are ENHRY and SYGVKD. J gave up 8 bases and V 2 bases, and 5 bases lay outside the gene matches. The CDR3 totals 14 residues. The CDR3 here is CAISEATGQEKLFF. The CDR3 DNA reads TGTGCCATCAGTGAGGCGACAGGGCAGGAAAAACTGTTTTTT.

This clonotype was counted many times. The J gene is TRBJ2-3, the V gene TRBV24-1, with D tentatively TRBD1 (6 bases). Per the germline V gene, CDR1 is KGHDR and CDR2 is SFDVKD. CDR3 length: 15 amino acids. The V and J ends lost 5 bases and 2 bases respectively, with 13 bases between them. Written as DNA, the CDR3 is TGTGCCACCAGTGCCGTGACAGGACCCACAGATACGCAGTATTTT. This sequence encodes CATSAVTGPTDTQYF.

The rearrangement uses TRBV7-9 and TRBJ2-1, with 11 bases matching TRBD2. The J segment lost 5 bases and the V segment lost 6 bases, leaving 3 bases of the junction unmatched. CDR3 length: 14 residues. The germline V gene has CDR1 SEHNR and CDR2 FQNEAQ (reference sequence). The CDR3 here is CASRTGLADNEQFF. The CDR3, as DNA: TGTGCCAGCAGGACGGGACTAGCGGACAATGAGCAGTTCTTC. The whole variable domain, remainder taken from reference TRBV7-9 and TRBJ2-1, is DTGVSQNPRHKITKRGQNVTFRCDPISEHNRLYWYRQTLGQGPEFLTYFQNEAQLEKSRLLSDRFSAERPKGSFSTLEIQRTEQGDSAMYLCASRTGLADNEQFFGPGTRLTVL.

The rearrangement links TRBV28 to TRBJ2-7, with a tentative D call TRBD1 (6 bases). In germline, CDR1 is MDHEN, CDR2 SYDVKM. The CDR3 extends over 15 amino acids. V shed 4 bases and J shed 1 base, with 14 bases lying between them. CDR3: CASSSPQGGSYEQYV. DNA of the CDR3: TGTGCCAGCAGTTCCCCACAGGGTGGGTCCTACGAGCAGTACGTC.

V gene TRBV12-3 or TRBV12-4 combines with J gene TRBJ2-5, with 13 bases identical to TRBD2. The CDR3 extends over 16 amino acids. V dropped 4 bases and J dropped 7; count of bases not matched to a gene: 9. As DNA, the CDR3 is TGTGCCAGCAGTTCACATCCGGGACTAGCGGGAAGGACCCAGTACTTC. Its protein is CASSSHPGLAGRTQYF.

Many counts were recorded for this clonotype. This may arise from a read error, as a much more abundant clone is one base away. This rearrangement joins TRBV7-6 to TRBJ1-1; D unresolved. The ends were cut back, 3 bases at V and 1 base at J, with 6 bases in the middle. This CDR3 contains 13 residues. Germline lookup yields CDR1 SGHVS and CDR2 FNYEAQ. This CDR3 is CASSFQENTEAFF. CDR3 sequence (DNA): TGTGCCAGCAGCTTCCAGGAGAACACTGAAGCTTTCTTT.

This chain uses TRBV20-1 with TRBJ1-1, with D perhaps matching TRBD1 (5 bases). Germline CDR1 is DFQATT and CDR2 is SNEGSKA (reference sequence). V dropped 7 bases and J dropped 6 bases, with 18 bases sitting between them. The CDR3 contains 13 residues. The CDR3 nucleotides are TGCAGTGGAACGCAGGGATTTAACGCTGAAGCTTTCTTT. Translating gives CSGTQGFNAEAFF.

The rearrangement links TRBV12-3 or TRBV12-4 to TRBJ2-3; 9 bases fit TRBD2. Trimming took 3 bases from V and 6 from J; bases not matched to a gene: 10. The CDR3 length is 16 residues. CDR3 region: CASSFRNGAGGDTQYF. CDR3 nucleotides: TGTGCCAGCAGTTTCCGAAACGGGGCGGGAGGGGATACGCAGTATTTT.

In its sample, this clonotype was seen a few times. The chain joins TRBV7-9 to TRBJ1-2; D possibly corresponds to TRBD1 (6 bases). The CDR3 runs 15 residues. The V and J ends lost 5 bases and 3 bases respectively, with 16 bases between them. Germline CDR1 and CDR2: SEHNR and FQNEAQ (reference sequence). DNA for the CDR3: TGTGCCAGCAGCACTAGTCCTAACAGGGACTATGGCTACACCTTC. This gives the protein CASSTSPNRDYGYTF.